What follows is one T cell receptor (beta chain) and its context. This sample is part of a study of pediatric ulcerative colitis. Germline assignment: CDR1 SGHRS and CDR2 YFSETQ. The CDR3 runs 17 residues. V shed 0 bases, J shed 5 bases, and the junction held 7 bases outside the gene matches. During colonoscopy, one to two rectal pinch biopsies were collected. Sequenced by immunoSEQ multiplex PCR; TCRdb stores in-frame clones only, minus some. Here the sample spans under 50,000 clones, 78% being singletons. Sequenced input: gut tissue. V usage is TRBV5-1 and J usage is TRBJ2-7; 14 bases fit TRBD2. This clonotype originated in a girl between 10 and 17 years old with moderate ulcerative colitis. The CDR3 loop is CASSLGLAGGPRNEQYF. The CDR3 bases are TGCGCCAGCAGCTTGGGACTAGCGGGAGGGCCAAGAAACGAGCAGTACTTC.